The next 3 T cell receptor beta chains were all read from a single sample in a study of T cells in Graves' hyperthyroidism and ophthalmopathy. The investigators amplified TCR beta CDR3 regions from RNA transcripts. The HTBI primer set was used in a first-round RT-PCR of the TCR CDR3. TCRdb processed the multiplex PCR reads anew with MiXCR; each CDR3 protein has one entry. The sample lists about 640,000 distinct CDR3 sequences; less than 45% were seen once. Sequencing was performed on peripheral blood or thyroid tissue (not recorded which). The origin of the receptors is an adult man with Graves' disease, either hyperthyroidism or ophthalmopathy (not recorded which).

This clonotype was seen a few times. As DNA, the CDR3 is TGCGCCAGCAGCCCAGGGTGGAACACCGGGGAGCTGTTTTTT. This codes for CASSPGWNTGELFF. The rearrangement uses TRBV10-1 and TRBJ2-2, with a weak D call TRBD1 (5 bases). Per the germline V gene, CDR1 is WNHNN and CDR2 is SYGVQD (reference sequence). This CDR3 region has 14 residues. V shed 6 bases and J shed 1 base, with 9 bases lying between them.

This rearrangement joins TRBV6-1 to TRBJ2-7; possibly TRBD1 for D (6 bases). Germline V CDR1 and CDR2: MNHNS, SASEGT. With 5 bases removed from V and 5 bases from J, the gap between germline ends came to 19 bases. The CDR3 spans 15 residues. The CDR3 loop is CASSPTGSFLHEQYF. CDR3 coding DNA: TGTGCCAGCAGTCCTACAGGGAGTTTTTTACACGAGCAGTACTTC.

The CDR3 sequence: CAISEVGSSYEQYF. CDR3 nucleotides: TGTGCCATCAGTGAGGTCGGTAGCTCCTACGAGCAGTACTTC. This chain links TRBV10-3 with TRBJ2-7; D gene uncertain. The germline CDR1 and CDR2 sequences are ENHRY and SYGVKD. The length of the CDR3 is 14 residues. V gave up 2 bases and J gave up 0 bases, with 8 bases separating them.